This is a list of T cell receptor beta chains from one sample in a study of cytomegalovirus exposure and HLA in healthy donors. This table comes from immunoSEQ multiplex PCR, and its TCRdb copy is limited to in-frame clones, with some not included. Here the sample spans some 150,000 clones, about 77% being singletons. Sequenced input: PBMCs. Receptor source: a woman aged 45 to 65 in good health and CMV-seronegative. CDR3s include the opening cysteine and the closing phenylalanine or tryptophan. The order of the fields is J gene, V gene, D gene, clone size, CDR3 protein, CDR3 DNA. The D gene is left open where the match is weak. Clone size is shown for a subset of rows, as once, few, many or a class of expanded clone.

>TRBJ1-1|TRBV4-3|TRBD1|-
CASRQSDRGFGEAFF
TGCGCCAGCAGACAAAGCGACAGGGGCTTTGGTGAAGCTTTCTTT
>TRBJ2-1|TRBV7-3|TRBD2|-
CASSLMAGTSGRADEQFF
TGTGCCAGCAGCTTAATGGCCGGGACTAGCGGGAGGGCCGATGAGCAGTTCTTC
>TRBJ2-5|TRBV5-1|-|once
CASSPMGNGDQYF
TGCGCCAGCAGCCCAATGGGGAACGGGGACCAGTACTTC
>TRBJ2-2|TRBV2|-|-
CASRRLAPGELFF
TGTGCCAGCAGGAGGCTAGCACCCGGGGAGCTGTTTTTT
>TRBJ2-1|TRBV28|-|-
CASSPLTRGQFF
TGTGCCAGCAGTCCGCTGACCAGGGGGCAGTTCTTC
>TRBJ2-1|TRBV5-8|TRBD2|-
CASSSAGGPGEQFF
TGTGCCAGCAGCTCTGCGGGGGGGCCGGGGGAGCAGTTCTTC
>TRBJ1-5|TRBV6-6|-|-
CASRSQENQPQHF
TGTGCCAGCAGGTCACAGGAAAATCAGCCCCAGCATTTT
>TRBJ2-7|TRBV11-2|-|-
CASSSLYIGPEQYF
TGTGCCAGCAGCTCCTTATATATTGGGCCCGAGCAGTACTTC
>TRBJ2-1|TRBV28|TRBD2|once
CASTSGGTLYNEQFF
TGTGCCAGCACAAGCGGGGGGACCCTCTACAATGAGCAGTTCTTC
>TRBJ2-5|TRBV5-1|TRBD1|once
CASSLQGLRETQYF
TGCGCCAGCAGCTTACAGGGGCTAAGGGAGACCCAGTACTTC
>TRBJ1-5|TRBV7-9|TRBD1|-
CASSLGTGASNQPQHF
TGTGCCAGCAGCTTAGGGACAGGGGCGAGCAATCAGCCCCAGCATTTT
>TRBJ2-7|TRBV28|TRBD1|-
CASSSGTGSSYEQYF
TGTGCCAGCAGTTCGGGGACAGGCAGCTCCTACGAGCAGTACTTC
>TRBJ1-4|TRBV2|-|-
CASKREDQGKLFF
TGTGCCAGCAAAAGGGAGGACCAAGGAAAACTGTTTTTT
>TRBJ1-5|TRBV5-5|-|-
CASSSVTGDSNQPQHF
TGTGCCAGCAGCTCGGTAACCGGGGATAGCAATCAGCCCCAGCATTTT
>TRBJ1-2|TRBV30|TRBD1|-
CAWSVLDREIEGYTF
TGTGCCTGGAGTGTACTAGACAGGGAAATAGAGGGCTACACCTTC
>TRBJ1-5|TRBV18|-|-
CASSQGVSNQPQHF
TGTGCCAGCTCACAGGGGGTCAGCAATCAGCCCCAGCATTTT
>TRBJ2-6|TRBV5-1|TRBD1|few
CASSNRTGGAAGANVLTF
TGCGCCAGCAGCAACCGGACAGGGGGCGCGGCTGGGGCCAACGTCCTGACTTTC
>TRBJ2-7|TRBV7-2|-|-
CASSSAGPREQYF
TGTGCCAGCAGCTCTGCGGGACCACGGGAGCAGTACTTC
>TRBJ1-1|TRBV5-4|TRBD1|-
CASSIRDRGLVNTEAFF
TGTGCCAGCAGCATCCGGGACAGGGGGCTGGTGAACACTGAAGCTTTCTTT
>TRBJ1-6|TRBV18|-|-
CASSPLSSGIGSPLHF
TGTGCCAGCTCACCTTTATCCTCGGGAATCGGATCACCCCTCCACTTT
>TRBJ2-7|TRBV2|TRBD2|-
CATKTSGRAYEQYF
TGTGCCACCAAGACTAGCGGGAGGGCCTACGAGCAGTACTTC
>TRBJ1-5|TRBV6-6|TRBD1|-
CASSSPTGRQPQHF
TGTGCCAGCAGTTCCCCGACAGGGAGACAGCCCCAGCATTTT
>TRBJ1-6|TRBV4-2|TRBD1|few
CASSLQGAGDNSPLHF
TGTGCCAGCAGCCTCCAGGGGGCCGGCGATAATTCACCCCTCCACTTT
>TRBJ1-5|TRBV10-3|-|few
CAISEGANNQPQHF
TGTGCCATCAGTGAAGGGGCAAACAATCAGCCCCAGCATTTT
>TRBJ1-1|TRBV29-1|-|-
CSVERQHSMNTEAFF
TGCAGCGTTGAAAGACAGCACAGCATGAACACTGAAGCTTTCTTT
>TRBJ2-5|TRBV28|TRBD1|-
CASSYPPGQGLETQYF
TGTGCCAGCAGCTACCCTCCGGGACAGGGCCTGGAGACCCAGTACTTC
>TRBJ2-2|TRBV10-3|TRBD1|-
CAISESQGRTGELFF
TGTGCCATCAGTGAGTCACAGGGGCGGACCGGGGAGCTGTTTTTT
>TRBJ1-2|TRBV2|TRBD1|-
CASSERDRIQF
TGTGCCAGCAGTGAACGGGACAGGATACAATTC
>TRBJ2-4|TRBV7-3|-|-
CASSQDPGDRTGYLAKNIQYF
TGTGCCAGCAGCCAAGACCCGGGGGATAGAACAGGCTATCTAGCCAAAAACATTCAGTACTTC
>TRBJ2-7|TRBV4-1|TRBD1|-
CASSGPGQSFYEQYF
TGCGCCAGCAGCGGACCGGGACAGTCATTCTACGAGCAGTACTTC
>TRBJ1-2|TRBV28|-|-
CASNSLYGYTF
TGTGCCAGCAACAGTCTCTATGGCTACACCTTC
>TRBJ2-7|TRBV7-9|TRBD1|-
CASSRRTGTTYEQYF
TGTGCCAGCAGCCGAAGGACAGGGACAACCTACGAGCAGTACTTC
>TRBJ1-5|TRBV11-2|TRBD1|-
CASSDGRDSGRWRPQHF
TGTGCCAGCAGCGATGGCCGGGACAGCGGGCGGTGGCGGCCCCAGCATTTT
>TRBJ2-7|TRBV4-3|TRBD2|-
CASSRELAGVYEQYF
TGCGCCAGCAGCCGAGAACTAGCGGGGGTTTACGAGCAGTACTTC
>TRBJ1-1|TRBV29-1|-|-
CSVLPRGANTEAFF
TGCAGCGTTCTACCCCGGGGGGCTAACACTGAAGCTTTCTTT
>TRBJ1-2|TRBV7-9|-|-
CASSGLAGGFLGSNYGYTF
TGTGCCAGCAGCGGCTTGGCCGGTGGGTTTCTAGGATCTAACTATGGCTACACCTTC
>TRBJ1-1|TRBV7-9|-|-
CASSLGGESEAFF
TGTGCCAGCAGCTTAGGGGGGGAAAGTGAAGCTTTCTTT
>TRBJ2-7|TRBV6-5|TRBD1|-
CASSSQWGQGAYEQYF
TGTGCCAGCAGTTCCCAGTGGGGACAGGGGGCATACGAGCAGTACTTC
>TRBJ1-2|TRBV19|-|-
CASRPSRDYGYTF
TGTGCCAGTAGGCCATCAAGAGACTATGGCTACACCTTC
>TRBJ1-4|TRBV25-1|TRBD1|-
CASSWGQGKLFF
TGTGCCAGCAGTTGGGGACAGGGAAAACTGTTTTTT
>TRBJ2-5|TRBV5-1|TRBD1|-
CASSQTGTGGFKTQYF
TGCGCCAGCAGCCAGACCGGGACAGGGGGCTTCAAGACCCAGTACTTC
>TRBJ2-3|TRBV7-4|TRBD2|-
CASSLVIVSSGDFALSTDTQYF
TGTGCCAGCAGCTTAGTAATCGTGTCTAGCGGGGACTTCGCCCTGAGCACAGATACGCAGTATTTT
>TRBJ2-7|TRBV5-1|TRBD2|-
CASSLDGTSHSYEQYF
TGCGCCAGCAGCTTGGACGGGACTAGCCACTCCTACGAGCAGTACTTC
>TRBJ2-2|TRBV18|-|-
CASSPLSSGELFF
TGTGCCAGCTCACCCCTCTCCTCCGGGGAGCTGTTTTTT
>TRBJ2-2|TRBV28|TRBD1|once
CASSLPPGQGGNTGELFF
TGTGCCAGCAGTTTACCTCCGGGACAGGGCGGGAACACCGGGGAGCTGTTTTTT
>TRBJ1-5|TRBV28|-|-
CASSLQGRNQPQHF
TGTGCCAGCAGTTTACAGGGGCGGAATCAGCCCCAGCATTTT
>TRBJ1-1|TRBV7-9|-|-
CASSSPAGREAFF
TGTGCCAGCAGCTCCCCCGCGGGGCGTGAAGCTTTCTTT
>TRBJ2-1|TRBV15|TRBD2|-
CATSRSGSGGRRNEQFF
TGTGCCACCAGCAGATCCGGATCGGGCGGGAGGAGGAATGAGCAGTTCTTC
>TRBJ1-2|TRBV28|-|-
CASSLRGSPRGYTF
TGTGCCAGCAGTTTACGCGGCAGCCCTAGGGGCTACACCTTC